This is a list of T cell receptor beta chains from one sample in a study of blood T cells in healthy people across ages. In TCRdb, the 5' RACE reads were re-called with MiXCR into one record per CDR3 protein. Of some 1.5 million distinct CDR3 sequences listed, over 25% were seen once; the top ten hold around 7.7%. Material for sequencing was blood. These receptors were collected from a woman aged 25 to 45 in good health. The conserved cysteine and the conserved F or W are not part of the CDR3 here. A D gene is named only where the DNA matches it firmly.

d_gene	v_gene	j_gene	CDR3aa
-	TRBV4-1	TRBJ1-2	ASSLNYGVEGYT
TRBD1	TRBV2	TRBJ1-2	ASSEAGQGNYGYT
-	TRBV5-1	TRBJ1-5	ASSNDLNQPQH
-	TRBV7-2	TRBJ2-7	ASSRGSPYEQY
TRBD1	TRBV6-1	TRBJ1-5	ASSELTQGRGQPQH
TRBD2	TRBV30	TRBJ2-7	AWGTSGTYEQY
-	TRBV7-3	TRBJ2-7	ASSLFGGKGYEQY
-	TRBV7-9	TRBJ1-4	ASSWNSGSTNEKLF
TRBD2	TRBV20-1	-	SAMSLAGGYSYNEQY
TRBD1	TRBV2	TRBJ2-1	ASRGTEVYNEQF
TRBD2	TRBV12-3/TRBV12-4	TRBJ2-4	ASSHETGTGTGGPSGAQY
-	TRBV12-3/TRBV12-4	TRBJ2-5	VSSRPGEQETQY
TRBD2	TRBV20-1	TRBJ2-5	SVRGGRETQY
TRBD1	TRBV3-1	TRBJ1-2	ASSHRQGNYGYT
-	TRBV5-1	TRBJ1-2	ASSLGPPRDGYT
TRBD1	TRBV2	TRBJ2-7	ASRPQGSSYNEQY
TRBD1	TRBV20-1	TRBJ1-4	SARQGAGSEKLF
TRBD2	TRBV11-2	TRBJ2-2	ASRAAGGELF
-	TRBV10-3	TRBJ2-7	AISVRLEQY
-	TRBV20-1	TRBJ2-4	SARDPQTTDNEQY
TRBD2	TRBV5-1	TRBJ2-5	ASSLNGLAGQETQY
-	TRBV5-1	TRBJ2-5	ASSLAWANEQY
-	TRBV7-9	TRBJ2-6	ASSLGPRAALISGANVLT
-	TRBV27	TRBJ1-3	AVEGAGNTIY
-	TRBV5-1	TRBJ1-5	ASSFGAENQPQH
TRBD1	TRBV12-3/TRBV12-4	TRBJ1-1	ASSDRDRGRPATEAF
TRBD2	TRBV28	TRBJ2-1	ASSFGREGPREQF
-	TRBV16	TRBJ1-4	ASSQWTAYNEKLF
-	TRBV4-1	TRBJ2-5	ASSQGVRETQY